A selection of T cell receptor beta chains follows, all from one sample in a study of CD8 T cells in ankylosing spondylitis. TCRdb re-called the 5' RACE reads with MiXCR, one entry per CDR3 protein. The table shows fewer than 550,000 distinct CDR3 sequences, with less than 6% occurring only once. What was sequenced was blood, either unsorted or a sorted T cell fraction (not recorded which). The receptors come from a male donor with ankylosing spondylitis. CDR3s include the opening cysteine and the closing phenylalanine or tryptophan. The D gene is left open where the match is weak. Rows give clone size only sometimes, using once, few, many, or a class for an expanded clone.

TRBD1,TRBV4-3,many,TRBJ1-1,CASSQDSGGTEAFF,TGCGCCAGCAGCCAAGATTCAGGGGGGACTGAAGCTTTCTTT
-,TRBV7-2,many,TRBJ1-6,CASSQNRAVGSPLHF,TGTGCCAGCAGCCAGAACAGGGCTGTGGGGTCACCCCTCCACTTT
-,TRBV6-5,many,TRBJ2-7,CASSYSQGLPYEQYF,TGTGCCAGCAGTTACTCGCAGGGGTTACCCTACGAGCAGTACTTC
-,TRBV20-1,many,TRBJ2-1,CSANSWWGAYNEQFF,TGCAGTGCTAACTCATGGTGGGGTGCCTACAATGAGCAGTTCTTC
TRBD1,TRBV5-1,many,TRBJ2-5,CASSLVGQGETQYF,TGCGCCAGCAGCTTGGTGGGACAGGGAGAGACCCAGTATTTC
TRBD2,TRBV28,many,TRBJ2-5,CASSLWRELLRETQYF,TGTGCCAGCAGTTTATGGCGGGAGTTGTTGCGAGAGACCCAGTACTTC
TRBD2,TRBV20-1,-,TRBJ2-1,CSARKVAGGEQFF,TGCAGTGCTAGAAAGGTAGCGGGAGGTGAGCAGTTCTTC
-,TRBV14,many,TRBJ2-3,CASSQDPTMSTSTDTQYF,TGTGCCAGCAGCCAAGATCCTACGATGTCCACTAGCACAGATACGCAGTATTTT
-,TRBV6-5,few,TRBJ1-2,CASSYEGRNYGYTF,TGTGCCAGCAGTTACGAGGGGCGAAACTATGGCTACACCTTC
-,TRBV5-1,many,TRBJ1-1,CASSLQGMDTEAFF,TGCGCCAGCAGCTTACAGGGTATGGACACTGAAGCTTTCTTT
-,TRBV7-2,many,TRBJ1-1,CASRQHRETEAFF,TGTGCCAGCAGACAACACAGGGAAACTGAAGCTTTCTTT
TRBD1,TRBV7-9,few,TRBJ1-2,CASRERTGRGYTF,TGTGCCAGCAGGGAACGGACAGGCCGTGGCTACACCTTC
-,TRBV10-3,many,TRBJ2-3,CAISESRLASTDTQYF,TGTGCCATCAGTGAGTCGAGGCTAGCTAGCACAGATACGCAGTATTTT
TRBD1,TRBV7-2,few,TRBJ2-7,CASTLRTGYEQYF,TGTGCCAGCACATTACGGACAGGCTACGAGCAGTACTTC
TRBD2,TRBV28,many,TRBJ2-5,CASSFSGPAGETQYF,TGTGCCAGCAGTTTCTCGGGCCCAGCGGGGGAGACCCAGTACTTC
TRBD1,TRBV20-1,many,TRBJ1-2,CSAVEPGTANYGYTF,TGCAGTGCTGTGGAGCCAGGGACAGCTAACTATGGCTACACCTTC
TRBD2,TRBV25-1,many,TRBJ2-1,CASRSTSGRSWGNEQFF,TGTGCCAGCAGGTCGACTAGCGGGAGAAGTTGGGGTAATGAGCAGTTCTTC
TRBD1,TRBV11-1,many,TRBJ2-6,CASSVTGTGFTGANVLTF,TGTGCCAGCAGCGTCACGGGGACAGGGTTTACTGGGGCCAACGTCCTGACTTTC
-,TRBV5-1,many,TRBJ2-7,CASSQKVTGSYEQYF,TGCGCCAGCTCTCAAAAGGTGACGGGCTCCTACGAGCAGTACTTC